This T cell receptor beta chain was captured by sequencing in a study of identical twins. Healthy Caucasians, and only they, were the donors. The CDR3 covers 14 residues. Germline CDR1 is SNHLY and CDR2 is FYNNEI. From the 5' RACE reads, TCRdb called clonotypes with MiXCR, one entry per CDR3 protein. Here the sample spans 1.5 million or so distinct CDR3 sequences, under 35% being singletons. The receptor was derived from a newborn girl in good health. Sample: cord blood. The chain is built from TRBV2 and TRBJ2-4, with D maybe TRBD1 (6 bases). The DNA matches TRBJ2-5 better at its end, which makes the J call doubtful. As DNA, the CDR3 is TGTGCCAGCAGGGATTACAGGGCCATCGTGACCCAGTACTTC. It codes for CASRDYRAIVTQYF.